This TCR beta chain comes out of a study of cytomegalovirus exposure and HLA in healthy donors. This clone appeared once. Its antigen is undetermined. General observations from the study: It emerged from a later analysis that several of the most significant clusters appeared to be linked to common viral pathogens. No immune exposure information besides CMV serostatus was available. Within an earlier analysis, most TCR beta V segments proved productive either about 90% or about 30% of the time.

60 Vbeta and 13 Jbeta primers were used in PCR. Method: immunoSEQ multiplex PCR; TCRdb's copy keeps in-frame clones and lacks some. There are some 130,000 clones in the sample; 60% to 85% occur only once, and 1% to 1.5% lies in the top ten. This CDR3 region has 15 residues. Trimming shortened V by 7 bases and J by 2 bases, and 15 bases separated the two germline ends. The V gene's germline CDR1 is LNHDA and CDR2 SQIVND (reference sequence). The clonotype originates from a male donor in good health and CMV-seropositive. Sequencing used PBMCs. The chain uses TRBV19 and TRBJ1-5; no firm D call. Written as DNA, the CDR3 is TGTGCCAGTAAGGGAGCGACTCGGGGCAATCAGCCCCAGCATTTT. It translates to CASKGATRGNQPQHF.